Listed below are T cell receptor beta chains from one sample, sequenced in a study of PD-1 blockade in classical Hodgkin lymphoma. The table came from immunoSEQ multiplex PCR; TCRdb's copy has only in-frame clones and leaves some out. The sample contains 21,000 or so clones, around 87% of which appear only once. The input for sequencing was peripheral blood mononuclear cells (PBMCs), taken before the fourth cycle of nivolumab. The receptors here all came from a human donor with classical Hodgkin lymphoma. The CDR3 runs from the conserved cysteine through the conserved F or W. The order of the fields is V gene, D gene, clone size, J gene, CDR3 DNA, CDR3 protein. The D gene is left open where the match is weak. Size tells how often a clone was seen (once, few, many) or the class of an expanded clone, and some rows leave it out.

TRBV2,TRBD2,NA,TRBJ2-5,TGTGCCAGTCGGGCAGGGACTAGCGGGAGGAGGGAGACCCAGTACTTC,CASRAGTSGRRETQYF
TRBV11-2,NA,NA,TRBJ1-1,TGTGCCAGCAAAGGGGAGCGCGCTGAAGCTTTCTTT,CASKGERAEAFF
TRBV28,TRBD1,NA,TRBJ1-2,TGTGCCAGCAGCCCGGACAGGGGGAACTATGGCTACACCTTC,CASSPDRGNYGYTF
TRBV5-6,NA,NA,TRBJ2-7,TGTGCCAGCAGCTTTACTCTTAGACAGAACTACGAGCAGTACTTC,CASSFTLRQNYEQYF
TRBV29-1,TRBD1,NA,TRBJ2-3,TGCAGCGTTGAAGGGGGACAGGGGGCGCAAGATACGCAGTATTTT,CSVEGGQGAQDTQYF
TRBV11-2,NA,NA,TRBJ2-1,TGTGCCAGCAGCCCGTGGACGGACCGCTCCTACAATGAGCAGTTCTTC,CASSPWTDRSYNEQFF
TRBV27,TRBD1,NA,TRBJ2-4,TGTGCCAGCAGTCCCCCCGGGACAGTTGCCAAAAACATTCAGTACTTC,CASSPPGTVAKNIQYF
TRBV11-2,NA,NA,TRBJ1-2,TGTGCCAGCAGCTTAGATGCGGGGCCGGCTGGCTACACCTTC,CASSLDAGPAGYTF
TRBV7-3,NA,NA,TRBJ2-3,TGTGCCAGCAGCCTCGGTAGCACTAGCACAGATACGCAGTATTTT,CASSLGSTSTDTQYF
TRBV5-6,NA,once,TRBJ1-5,TGTGCCAGCAGCTTGGGGGTTTCTAATCAGCCCCAGCATTTT,CASSLGVSNQPQHF
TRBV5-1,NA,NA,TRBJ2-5,TGCGCCAGCAGCCCGGGGGACCAAAGTCAAGAGACCCAGTACTTC,CASSPGDQSQETQYF
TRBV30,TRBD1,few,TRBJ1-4,TGTGCCTGGGAGACAGGGGGCTTTGAAAAACTGTTTTTT,CAWETGGFEKLFF
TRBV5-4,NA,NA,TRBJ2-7,TGTGCCAGCAGCTTGGTGCAGGGGACAAACGAGCAGTACTTC,CASSLVQGTNEQYF
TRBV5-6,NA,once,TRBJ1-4,TGTGCCAGCAGCACTGAGACAGACGCAACTAATGAAAAACTGTTTTTT,CASSTETDATNEKLFF
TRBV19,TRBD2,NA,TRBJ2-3,TGTGCCAGTAGCACTCCGGGACTAGCAGTAGATACGCAGTATTTT,CASSTPGLAVDTQYF
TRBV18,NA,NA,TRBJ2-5,TGTGCCAGCTCACAGGGTGACCAAGAGACCCAGTACTTC,CASSQGDQETQYF
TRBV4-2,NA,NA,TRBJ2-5,TGTGCCAGCAGCCAAGAATATGCAGTGGGGGAGACCCAGTACTTC,CASSQEYAVGETQYF
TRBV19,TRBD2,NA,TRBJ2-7,TGTGCCAGTAGTACCTTTGCTAGCGGGAGAGTAGGCTACGAGCAGTACTTC,CASSTFASGRVGYEQYF
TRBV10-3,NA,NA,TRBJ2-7,TGTGCCATCAGTGCGGGACAAATTGGCTACGAGCAGTACTTC,CAISAGQIGYEQYF
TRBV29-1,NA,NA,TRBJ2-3,TGCAGCGTTGTCGTGGCAGACGCATCGCAGTATTTT,CSVVVADASQYF
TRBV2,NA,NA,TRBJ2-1,TGTGCCAGCACTGGTGTGGACCGAGAGCAGTTCTTC,CASTGVDREQFF
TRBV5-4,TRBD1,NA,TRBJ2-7,TGTGCCAGCAGCACTGACAGGGATGACGAGCAGTACTTC,CASSTDRDDEQYF
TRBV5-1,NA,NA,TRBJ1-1,TGCGCCAGCAGCTTGGTTCCTCCTGAAGGGGCGCGGGTGAACACTGAAGCTTTCTTT,CASSLVPPEGARVNTEAFF
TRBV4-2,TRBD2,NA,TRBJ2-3,TGTGCCAGCAGGACCGGGACTAGCGGGACAGATACGCAGTATTTT,CASRTGTSGTDTQYF
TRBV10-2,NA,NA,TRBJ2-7,TGCGCCAGCAGTGAGCTCCCGCGCGCTCCTCCCTACGAGCAGTACTTC,CASSELPRAPPYEQYF
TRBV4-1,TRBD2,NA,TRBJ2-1,TGCGCCAGCAGCCAAGATAGTAGCGGGGTACCCTACAATGAGCAGTTCTTC,CASSQDSSGVPYNEQFF
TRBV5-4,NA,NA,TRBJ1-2,TGTGCCAGCAGGTCGGCAGGCATCATCAATGGCTACACCTTC,CASRSAGIINGYTF
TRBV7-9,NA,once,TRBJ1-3,TGTGCCAGCAGCTTGAACCCGATCTCTGGAAACACCATATATTTT,CASSLNPISGNTIYF
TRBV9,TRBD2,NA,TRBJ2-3,TGTGCCAGCAGCGCCAGACTAGCCGTTACACAGGATACGCAGTATTTT,CASSARLAVTQDTQYF
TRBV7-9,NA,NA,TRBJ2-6,TGTGCCAGCAACCGGGGGACTGGGGCCAACGTCCTGACTTTC,CASNRGTGANVLTF
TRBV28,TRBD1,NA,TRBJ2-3,TGTGCCAGCAGCTTTGTACAGGGGGCTGGCACAGATACGCAGTATTTT,CASSFVQGAGTDTQYF
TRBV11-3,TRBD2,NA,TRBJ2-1,TGTGCCAGCAGCCCTCGTGGCGGGGGAAACAATGAGCAGTTCTTC,CASSPRGGGNNEQFF
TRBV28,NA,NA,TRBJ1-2,TGTGCCAGCAGCCGTGACAGCTATGGCTACACCTTC,CASSRDSYGYTF
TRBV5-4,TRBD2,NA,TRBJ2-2,TGTGCCAGCAGCTTCCCGGGACTAGCGGGAGCGACCGGGGAGCTGTTTTTT,CASSFPGLAGATGELFF
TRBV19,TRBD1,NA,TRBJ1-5,TGTGCCAGTAGTATCCGGACAGGGGACGGATCCCACGGTCAGCCCCAGCATTTT,CASSIRTGDGSHGQPQHF
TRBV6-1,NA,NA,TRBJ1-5,TGTGCCAGCAGCCACGGGGTTCATAGCAATCAGCCCCAGCATTTT,CASSHGVHSNQPQHF
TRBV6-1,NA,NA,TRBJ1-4,TGTGCCGGTAGGAATACAGGGTTTGAAAAACTGTTTTTT,CAGRNTGFEKLFF
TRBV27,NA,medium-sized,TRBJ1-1,TGTGCCAGCAAGGTAGGGAACACTGAAGCTTTCTTT,CASKVGNTEAFF
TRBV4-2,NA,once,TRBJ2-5,TGTGCCAGCAGCCAAGTCGGACAGCCTCAAGAGACCCAGTACTTC,CASSQVGQPQETQYF
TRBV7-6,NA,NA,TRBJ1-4,TGTGCCAGCAGCCAAGGTTATACTAATGAAAAACTGTTTTTT,CASSQGYTNEKLFF
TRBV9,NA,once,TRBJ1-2,TGTGCCAGCAGCACCCTAAGACAGGCCTCCTACTATGGCTACACCTTC,CASSTLRQASYYGYTF
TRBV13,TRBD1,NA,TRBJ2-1,TGTGCCAGCAGCTCCGGGACAGGGGGCGAAGATGAGCAGTTCTTC,CASSSGTGGEDEQFF
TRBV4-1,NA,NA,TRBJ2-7,TGCGCCAGCAGTCGGGGTCACAACAGGGACATCGACGAGCAGTACTTC,CASSRGHNRDIDEQYF
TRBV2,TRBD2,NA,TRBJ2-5,TGTGCCAGCAGCCACCCGCTTACGACTAGCGGGGGGGCCGCAGAGACCCAGTACTTC,CASSHPLTTSGGAAETQYF
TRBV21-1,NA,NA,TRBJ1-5,TGTGCCAACCAACGGAGGCTCACAGATAGCAATCAGCCCCAGCATTTT,CANQRRLTDSNQPQHF
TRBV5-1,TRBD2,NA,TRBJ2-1,TGCGCCAGCAGCCCGACGGGACTAGCGGCCTACAATGAGCAGTTCTTC,CASSPTGLAAYNEQFF
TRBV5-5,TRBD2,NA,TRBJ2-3,TGTGCCAGCACCGACCGAAAAACTAGCGGGAGGGCCGATACGCAGTATTTT,CASTDRKTSGRADTQYF
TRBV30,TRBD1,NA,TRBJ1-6,TGTGCCTGGATTATCCGCGGCGGGACAGCGGTTAATTCACCCCTCCACTTT,CAWIIRGGTAVNSPLHF
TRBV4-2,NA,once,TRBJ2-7,TGTGCCAGCAGCCAAGCAGGGTCTTCAGATTACGAGCAGTACTTC,CASSQAGSSDYEQYF
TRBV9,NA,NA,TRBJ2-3,TGTGCCAGCAGCACCGACAGGCGGGCGACCCACACAGATACGCAGTATTTT,CASSTDRRATHTDTQYF
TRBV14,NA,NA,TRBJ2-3,TGTGCCAGCAGCCAAGAACTGGGAACAGATACGCAGTATTTT,CASSQELGTDTQYF
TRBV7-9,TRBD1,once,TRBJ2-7,TGTGCCAGCAGCTTGCACCCGGGACAGAGGGAAAACTACGAGCAGTACTTC,CASSLHPGQRENYEQYF
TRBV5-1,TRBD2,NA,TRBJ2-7,TGCGCCAGCAGCTTGGCTCCTAGCGGGAGCTACGAGCAGTACTTC,CASSLAPSGSYEQYF